Each of the 19 T cell receptor beta chains below was sequenced from the same sample in a study of blood T cell repertoires in COVID-19. Clones were read by immunoSEQ multiplex PCR, and TCRdb kept only the in-frame ones, dropping some. Of about 160,000 clones in the sample, 84% were seen once. Material for sequencing was PBMCs or T cells enriched from blood (not recorded which). The receptors shown here come from a woman between 45 and 60 years old who had recovered from COVID-19.

The chain carries TRBV29-1 and TRBJ2-3; 7 nucleotides line up with TRBD1. Germline values: CDR1 SQVTM, CDR2 ANQGSEA. V shed 7 bases and J 3 bases; nucleotides not matched to a gene: 4. This CDR3 is built from 12 residues. The CDR3 bases are TGCAGCGGAGGGGACAGTACAGATACGCAGTATTTT. This sequence encodes CSGGDSTDTQYF.

This chain joins TRBV18 and TRBJ1-1; 7 bases align to TRBD1. Looked up from germline, CDR1 is KGHSH and CDR2 is LQKENI. The CDR3 is made up of 15 amino acids. Unmatched junction bases numbered 8, after V lost 6 bases and J lost 1 base. This CDR3 reads CASSPLRGQNTEAFF. Written as DNA, the CDR3 is TGTGCCAGCTCCCCGTTGAGGGGGCAGAACACTGAAGCTTTCTTT.

The chain combines TRBV2 with TRBJ1-5; 7 bases agree with TRBD1. The CDR3 length is 14 residues. V shed 1 base and J 9 bases; nucleotides not matched to a gene: 6. Germline V lookup: CDR1 SNHLY, CDR2 FYNNEI. CDR3 in amino acids: CASSEGPRQGPQHF. CDR3 sequence (DNA): TGTGCCAGCAGTGAAGGCCCTCGACAGGGGCCCCAGCATTTT.

V and J are TRBV7-2 and TRBJ2-2; 7 nucleotides line up with TRBD2. After removal of 2 bases from V and 0 bases from J, the junction contained 3 bases not matched to a gene. From germline, CDR1 is SGHTA and CDR2 FQGNSA. The CDR3 runs to 16 residues. Here the CDR3 reads CASSLMGGTNTGELFF. Here the CDR3 DNA reads TGTGCCAGCAGCTTAATGGGGGGGACGAACACCGGGGAGCTGTTTTTT.

V is TRBV11-2 and J is TRBJ1-1; TRBD1 matches at 7 bases. The CDR3 is 15 residues long. V shed 6 bases and J 4 bases; nucleotides not matched to a gene: 11. From germline, CDR1 is SGHAT and CDR2 FQNNGV. The CDR3 loop reads CASRGRQGELTEAFF. DNA of the CDR3: TGTGCCAGCAGAGGACGACAGGGTGAACTCACTGAAGCTTTCTTT.

In this sample, this clone turned up a few times. The chain couples TRBV19 to TRBJ2-2; the match to TRBD1 covers 8 bases. Looked up from germline, CDR1 is LNHDA and CDR2 is SQIVND (reference sequence). This CDR3 comprises 18 residues. V shed 6 bases and J 0 bases; nucleotides not matched to a gene: 12. The CDR3 here is CASSPGPAGGPNTGELFF. In DNA form, the CDR3 reads TGTGCCAGTAGCCCGGGCCCGGCAGGGGGCCCGAACACCGGGGAGCTGTTTTTT.

V and J are TRBV7-2 and TRBJ1-3; D ambiguous. The CDR3 consists of 15 residues. Looked up from germline, CDR1 is SGHTA and CDR2 is FQGNSA. V was clipped by 0 bases and J by 2 bases, with 8 bases between them. The CDR3 region is CASSLAPGAGNTIYF. As DNA, the CDR3 is TGTGCCAGCAGCTTAGCCCCCGGGGCTGGAAACACCATATATTTT.

The chain combines TRBV18 with TRBJ2-5; D is undetermined. Per the germline V gene, CDR1 is KGHSH and CDR2 is LQKENI. Trimming cost V 3 bases and J 5 bases, with 10 bases left between them. CDR3 length: 13 residues. The CDR3 is CASSPINLETQYF. The CDR3 DNA is TGTGCCAGCTCACCGATCAACTTGGAGACCCAGTACTTC.

V is TRBV19 and J is TRBJ2-1; maybe TRBD1 (5 bases). The germline V gene has CDR1 LNHDA and CDR2 SQIVND (reference sequence). The CDR3 extends over 12 amino acids. Trimming cost V 4 bases and J 8 bases, with 9 bases left between them. In nucleotides, the CDR3 is TGTGCCAGTAGTAATGCAGGGCATGAGCAGTTCTTC. Residues: CASSNAGHEQFF.

The J gene is TRBJ1-6, the V gene TRBV7-2; weak D call: TRBD1 (5 bases). Germline V gene lookup returns CDR1 SGHTA and CDR2 FQGNSA. This CDR3 is 15 amino acids long. V gave up 1 base and J gave up 6 bases, with 10 bases separating them. CDR3 loop: CASSLGRQGNSPLHF. CDR3 DNA sequence: TGTGCCAGCAGCTTAGGGCGCCAGGGTAATTCACCCCTCCACTTT.

J is TRBJ2-1 and V is TRBV6-5; TRBD2 agrees at 7 bases. Trimming at V came to 10 bases and at J to 6 bases, leaving 6 bases not matched to a gene. The germline CDR1 and CDR2 sequences are MNHEY and SVGAGI. CDR3 length: 12 residues. The CDR3 sequence: CATTGGSNEQFF. DNA of the CDR3: TGTGCCACTACAGGCGGGAGCAATGAGCAGTTCTTC.

The CDR3, as DNA: TGTGCCACCAGACGTACAGGGAGACAAGAGACCCAGTACTTC. Residues: CATRRTGRQETQYF. J is TRBJ2-5 and V is TRBV6-5; D may be TRBD1 (6 bases). V dropped 10 bases and J dropped 2 bases, with 17 bases sitting between them. Germline V lookup: CDR1 MNHEY, CDR2 SVGAGI. This CDR3 spans 14 amino acids.

The chain recombines TRBV19 with TRBJ1-2; TRBD1 might be the D (6 bases). CDR1 LNHDA and CDR2 SQIVND come from the germline V gene (reference sequence). This CDR3 region has 14 residues. V was cut by 4 bases and J by 7 bases, with 16 bases left in between. The CDR3 reads CASSTWTSGAGYTF. CDR3 nucleotide sequence: TGTGCCAGTAGTACCTGGACTTCAGGGGCTGGCTACACCTTC.

V usage is TRBV19 and J usage is TRBJ2-6; 7 nucleotides agree with TRBD1. With V trimmed by 10 bases and J by 12 bases, 15 bases remained unmatched. The CDR3 loop spans 14 amino acids. Germline CDR1 LNHDA, CDR2 SQIVND (reference sequence). The CDR3 DNA reads TGTGCCACCAGACAGGGCTTATCCGGAGCCGTCCTGACTTTC. This translates into CATRQGLSGAVLTF.

On this clone: The identical CDR3 is also encoded by other nucleotide sequences in the sample. The chain is built from TRBV7-2 and TRBJ2-1; 8 bases agree with TRBD1. Germline V gene data show CDR1 as SGHTA and CDR2 as FQGNSA. J lost 5 bases, V lost 4 bases, and 1 base had no gene match. CDR3 length equals 13 residues. In DNA, the CDR3 is TGTGCCAGCAGCTCGGACAGGGACAATGAGCAGTTCTTC. Residues: CASSSDRDNEQFF.

The V and J genes are TRBV11-3 and TRBJ2-3; maybe TRBD1 (6 bases). The CDR3 spans 17 residues. Germline V gives CDR1 SGHNT, CDR2 YENEEA. The V end lost 5 bases, the J end lost 2 bases, and 20 bases lay between the germline ends. For the CDR3, the DNA is TGTGCCAGCAGCCTGTTGTTGCCACAGGGATCCACAGATACGCAGTATTTT. It encodes CASSLLLPQGSTDTQYF.

The V call is TRBV4-2, the J call TRBJ1-4; 8 nucleotides match TRBD1. Germline lookup yields CDR1 LGHNA and CDR2 YNFKEQ. The ends lost 5 bases at V and 3 bases at J; junction bases unmatched: 5. CDR3 length: 15 amino acids. CDR3 nucleotides: TGTGCCAGCAGCGGCCGACAGGGGTCTAATGAAAAACTGTTTTTT. This codes for CASSGRQGSNEKLFF.

The J gene is TRBJ2-1, the V gene TRBV28; 7 bases are a match to TRBD2. This CDR3 spans 13 amino acids. The germline V gene has CDR1 MDHEN and CDR2 SYDVKM. The V segment lost 6 bases and the J segment 7 bases; nucleotides outside the gene matches: 6. CDR3: CASSMGRGNEQFF. In nucleotides, the CDR3 is TGTGCCAGCAGCATGGGGAGGGGAAATGAGCAGTTCTTC.

J is TRBJ2-5 and V is TRBV19; tentative D call: TRBD1 (7 bases). CDR3 length: 15 residues. Trimming took 3 bases from V and 5 from J, leaving 16 bases between them. The germline CDR1 and CDR2 sequences are LNHDA and SQIVND (reference sequence). Written as DNA, the CDR3 is TGTGCCAGTAGTATGTGGTGGGCAGGGGGGGAGACCCAGTACTTC. Translated: CASSMWWAGGETQYF.